This entry is about one TCR beta chain. Its antigen remains unidentified. PCR involved 60 Vbeta and 13 Jbeta primers. Assay: immunoSEQ multiplex PCR; the TCRdb copy retains only in-frame clones and omits some. The data show just over 95,000 clones, with about 81% seen just once and over 4% held by the top ten. This record comes from a study of cytomegalovirus exposure and HLA in healthy donors. Study results and caveats: Segments of the TCR beta V type were, in most cases, productive about 90% or about 30% of the time in an earlier analysis. TCR beta chain V- and J-gene trimming was linked, in a later analysis, to a missense variant in DCLRE1C. The study put some 150 TCR beta chains on its list as cytomegalovirus-associated. In a later analysis, HLA-C alleles had the fewest associated TCRs, DRB1 alleles the most.

Per germline, CDR1 SGHNT and CDR2 YENEEA. The CDR3 runs to 16 residues. V was pared by 5 bases and J by 3 bases, with 11 bases of the junction left unmatched. The chain links TRBV11-3 to TRBJ2-7, with TRBD2 identical over 9 bases. This clonotype was obtained from a woman in her forties in good health and CMV-seropositive. What was sequenced was PBMCs. The CDR3 bases are TGTGCCAGCAGCCGCCACAGTGGGACTAGCCTCTACGAGCAGTACTTC. Amino acid sequence: CASSRHSGTSLYEQYF.